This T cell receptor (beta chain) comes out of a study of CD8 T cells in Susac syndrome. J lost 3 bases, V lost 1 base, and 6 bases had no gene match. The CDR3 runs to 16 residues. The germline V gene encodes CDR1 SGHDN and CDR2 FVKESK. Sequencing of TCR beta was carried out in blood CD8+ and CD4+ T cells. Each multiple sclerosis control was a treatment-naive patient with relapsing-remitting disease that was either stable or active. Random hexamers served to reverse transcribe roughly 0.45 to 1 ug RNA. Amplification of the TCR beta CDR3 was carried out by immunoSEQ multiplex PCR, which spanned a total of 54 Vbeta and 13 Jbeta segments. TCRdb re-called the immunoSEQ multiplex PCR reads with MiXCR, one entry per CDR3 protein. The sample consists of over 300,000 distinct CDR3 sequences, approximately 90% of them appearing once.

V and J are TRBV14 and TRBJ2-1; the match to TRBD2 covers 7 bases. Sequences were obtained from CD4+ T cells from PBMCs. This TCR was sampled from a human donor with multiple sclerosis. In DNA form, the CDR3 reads TGTGCCAGCAGCCAAGTGGGGGGGATACTCTACAATGAGCAGTTCTTC. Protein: CASSQVGGILYNEQFF. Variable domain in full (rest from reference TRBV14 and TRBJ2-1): EAGVTQFPSHSVIEKGQTVTLRCDPISGHDNLYWYRRVMGKEIKFLLHFVKESKQDESGMPNNRFLAERTGGTYSTLKVQPAELEDSGVYFCASSQVGGILYNEQFFGPGTRLTVL.